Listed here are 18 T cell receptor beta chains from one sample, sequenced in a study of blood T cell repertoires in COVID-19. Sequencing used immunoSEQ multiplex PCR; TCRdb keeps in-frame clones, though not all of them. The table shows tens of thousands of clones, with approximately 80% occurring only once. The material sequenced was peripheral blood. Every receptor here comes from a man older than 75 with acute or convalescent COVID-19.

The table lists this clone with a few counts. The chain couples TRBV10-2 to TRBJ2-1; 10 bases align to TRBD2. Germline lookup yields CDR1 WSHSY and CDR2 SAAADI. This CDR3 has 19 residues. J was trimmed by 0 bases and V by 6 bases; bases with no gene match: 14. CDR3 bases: TGCGCCAGCAGAAAGTGGTCCAGCGGGGGGGAGAGCTCCTACAATGAGCAGTTCTTC. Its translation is CASRKWSSGGESSYNEQFF.

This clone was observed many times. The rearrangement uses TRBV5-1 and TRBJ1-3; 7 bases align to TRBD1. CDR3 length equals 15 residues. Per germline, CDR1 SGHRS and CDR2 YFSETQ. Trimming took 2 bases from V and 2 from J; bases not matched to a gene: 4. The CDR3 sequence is CASSFDRATGNTIYF. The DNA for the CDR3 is TGCGCCAGCAGCTTCGACAGGGCCACTGGAAACACCATATATTTT. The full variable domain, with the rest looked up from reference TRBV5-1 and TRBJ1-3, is KAGVTQTPRYLIKTRGQQVTLSCSPISGHRSVSWYQQTPGQGLQFLFEYFSETQRNKGNFPGRFSGRQFSNSRSEMNVSTLELGDSALYLCASSFDRATGNTIYFGEGSWLTVV.

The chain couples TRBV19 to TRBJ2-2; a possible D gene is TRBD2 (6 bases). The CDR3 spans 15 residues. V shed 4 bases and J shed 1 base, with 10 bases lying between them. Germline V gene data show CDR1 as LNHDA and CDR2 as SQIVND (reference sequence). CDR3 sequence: CASSKAEGNTGELFF. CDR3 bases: TGTGCCAGTAGTAAGGCGGAGGGGAACACCGGGGAGCTGTTTTTT.

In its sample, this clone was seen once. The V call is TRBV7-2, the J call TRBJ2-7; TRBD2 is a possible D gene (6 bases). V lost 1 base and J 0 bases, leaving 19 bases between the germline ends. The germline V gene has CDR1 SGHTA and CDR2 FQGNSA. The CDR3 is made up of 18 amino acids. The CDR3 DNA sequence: TGTGCCAGCAGCTTAGACGGACCGCTTAGCGGAAGCTCCTACGAGCAGTACTTC. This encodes CASSLDGPLSGSSYEQYF.

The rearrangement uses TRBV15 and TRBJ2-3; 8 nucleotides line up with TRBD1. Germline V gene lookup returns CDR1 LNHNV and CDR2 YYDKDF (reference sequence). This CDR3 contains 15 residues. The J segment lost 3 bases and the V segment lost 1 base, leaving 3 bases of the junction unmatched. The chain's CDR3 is CATSRAQGVTDTQYF. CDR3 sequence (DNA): TGTGCCACCAGCAGAGCACAGGGGGTGACAGATACGCAGTATTTT.

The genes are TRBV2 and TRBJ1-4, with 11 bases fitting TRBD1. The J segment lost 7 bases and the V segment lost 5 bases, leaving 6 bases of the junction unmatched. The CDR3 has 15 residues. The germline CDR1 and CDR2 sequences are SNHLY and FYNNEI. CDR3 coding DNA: TGTGCCAGCAGTCCTAGCGGGACAGGGGGTGAAAAACTGTTTTTT. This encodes CASSPSGTGGEKLFF.

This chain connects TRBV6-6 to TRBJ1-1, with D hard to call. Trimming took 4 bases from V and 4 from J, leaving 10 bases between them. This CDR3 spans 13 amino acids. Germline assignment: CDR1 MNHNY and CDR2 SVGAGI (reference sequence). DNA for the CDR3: TGTGCCAGCAGTTCCCCGGGAATCACTGAAGCTTTCTTT. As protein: CASSSPGITEAFF.

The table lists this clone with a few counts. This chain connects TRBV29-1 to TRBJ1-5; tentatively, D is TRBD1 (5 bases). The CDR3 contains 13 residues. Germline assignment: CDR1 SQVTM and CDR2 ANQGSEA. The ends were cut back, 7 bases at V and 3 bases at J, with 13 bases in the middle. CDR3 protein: CSGGDSYNQPQHF. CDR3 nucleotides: TGCAGCGGGGGAGACAGCTACAATCAGCCCCAGCATTTT.

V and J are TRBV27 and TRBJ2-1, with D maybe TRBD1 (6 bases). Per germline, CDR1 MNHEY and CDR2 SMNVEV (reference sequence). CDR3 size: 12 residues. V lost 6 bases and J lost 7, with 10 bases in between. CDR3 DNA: TGTGCCAGCAGAGCCAGGGGAAATGAGCAGTTCTTC. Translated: CASRARGNEQFF.

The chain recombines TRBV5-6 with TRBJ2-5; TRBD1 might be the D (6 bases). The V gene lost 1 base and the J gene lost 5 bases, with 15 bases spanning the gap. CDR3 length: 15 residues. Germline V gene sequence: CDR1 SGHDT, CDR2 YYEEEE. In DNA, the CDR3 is TGTGCCAGCAGCTTGCGGACAGCCGGCGGGGAGACCCAGTACTTC. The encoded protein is CASSLRTAGGETQYF.

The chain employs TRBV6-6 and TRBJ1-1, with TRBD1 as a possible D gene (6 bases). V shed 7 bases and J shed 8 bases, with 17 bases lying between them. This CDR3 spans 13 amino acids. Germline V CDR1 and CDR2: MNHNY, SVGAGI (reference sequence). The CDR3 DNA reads TGTGCCAGCACCCTAACCTCAGGGGTCGAAGCTTTCTTT. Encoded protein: CASTLTSGVEAFF.

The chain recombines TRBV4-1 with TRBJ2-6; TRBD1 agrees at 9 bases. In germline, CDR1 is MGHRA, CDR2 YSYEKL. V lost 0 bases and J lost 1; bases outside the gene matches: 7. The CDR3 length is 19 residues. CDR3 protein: CASSQDGTGKYSGANVLTF. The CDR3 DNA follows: TGCGCCAGCAGCCAAGATGGGACAGGGAAGTATTCTGGGGCCAACGTCCTGACTTTC.

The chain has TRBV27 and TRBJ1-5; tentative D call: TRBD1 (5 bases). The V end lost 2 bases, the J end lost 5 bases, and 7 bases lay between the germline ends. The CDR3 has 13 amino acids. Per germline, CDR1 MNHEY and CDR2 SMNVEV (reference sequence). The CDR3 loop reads CASSLGGDQPQHF. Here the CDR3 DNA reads TGTGCCAGCAGTTTAGGAGGGGATCAGCCCCAGCATTTT.

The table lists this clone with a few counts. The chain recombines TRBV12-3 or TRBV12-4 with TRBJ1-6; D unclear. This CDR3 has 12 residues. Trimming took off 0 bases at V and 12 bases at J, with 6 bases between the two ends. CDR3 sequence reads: CASSLAPGPLHF. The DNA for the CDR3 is TGTGCCAGCAGTTTAGCGCCGGGACCCCTCCACTTT.

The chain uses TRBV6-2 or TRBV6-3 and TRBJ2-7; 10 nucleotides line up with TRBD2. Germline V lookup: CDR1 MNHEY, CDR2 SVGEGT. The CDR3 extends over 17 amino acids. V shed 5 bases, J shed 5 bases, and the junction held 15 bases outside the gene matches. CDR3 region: CASSRAPPGLARDEQYF. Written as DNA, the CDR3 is TGTGCCAGCAGTCGCGCCCCACCGGGACTAGCGAGGGACGAGCAGTACTTC.

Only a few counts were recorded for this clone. The DNA for the CDR3 is TGTGCCAGCACTCCCGGGACAGGGGGACTCGAGCAGTACTTC. Translation: CASTPGTGGLEQYF. V and J are TRBV28 and TRBJ2-7, with 11 bases identical to TRBD1. The V segment lost 7 bases and the J segment 6 bases; nucleotides outside the gene matches: 8. Germline CDR1 is MDHEN and CDR2 is SYDVKM. CDR3 length equals 14 residues. Drawing the rest from reference TRBV28 and TRBJ2-7, the complete variable domain is DVKVTQSSRYLVKRTGEKVFLECVQDMDHENMFWYRQDPGLGLRLIYFSYDVKMKEKGDIPEGYSVSREKKERFSLILESASTNQTSMYLCASTPGTGGLEQYFGPGTRLTVT.

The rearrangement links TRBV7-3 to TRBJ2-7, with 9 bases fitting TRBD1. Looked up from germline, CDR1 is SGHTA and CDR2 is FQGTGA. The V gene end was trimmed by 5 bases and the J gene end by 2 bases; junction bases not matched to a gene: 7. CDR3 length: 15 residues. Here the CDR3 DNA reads TGTGCCAGCAGCCCAGACCGGACAGGGGCCTACGAGCAGTACTTC. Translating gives CASSPDRTGAYEQYF.

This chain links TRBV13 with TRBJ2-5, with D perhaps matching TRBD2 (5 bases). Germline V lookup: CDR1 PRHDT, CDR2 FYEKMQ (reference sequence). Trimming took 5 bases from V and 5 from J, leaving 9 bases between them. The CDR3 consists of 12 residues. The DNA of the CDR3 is TGTGCCAGCAGCCACTCGGGGGAGACCCAGTACTTC. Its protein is CASSHSGETQYF.